The 11 T cell receptor beta chains in this list originate from one sample, sequenced in a study of human T cells and chemical hapten exposure. Time point here: healthy volunteer bleed at 2 weeks. Unfractionated whole blood was the source from which total RNA was extracted. TCRdb processed the RACE reads anew with MiXCR; each CDR3 protein has one entry. Among roughly 100,000 distinct CDR3 sequences listed, roughly 8% were seen once. The sample comprised whole blood. The source is a female donor in good health. Some clones in this sample may be carry-over from other donors' samples.

The chain recombines TRBV7-9 with TRBJ2-1; 11 bases agree with TRBD1. The CDR3 is 15 residues long. Per the germline V gene, CDR1 is SEHNR and CDR2 is FQNEAQ (reference sequence). V lost 1 base and J lost 8; bases outside the gene matches: 4. The CDR3, as DNA: TGTGCCAGCAGCTTAGGGGACAGGGGGATCGATGAGCAGTTCTTC. Amino acids: CASSLGDRGIDEQFF.

This clonotype appeared many times. The chain combines TRBV7-9 with TRBJ2-7; TRBD2 matches at 7 bases. The CDR3 has 14 amino acids. Losses at the gene ends were 4 bases for V and 3 bases for J; bases not matched to a gene: 6. CDR1 and CDR2 (germline): SEHNR, FQNEAQ (reference sequence). The CDR3 DNA sequence: TGTGCCAGCAGCTCAGGACTAGTCTTCTACGAGCAGTACTTC. As protein: CASSSGLVFYEQYF.

In this sample, this clonotype turned up a few times. The J gene is TRBJ1-2, the V gene TRBV2, with 7 bases lining up with TRBD1. Trimming at V came to 7 bases and at J to 0 bases, leaving 8 bases not matched to a gene. The germline gives CDR1 SNHLY, CDR2 FYNNEI. This CDR3 region has 15 residues. This chain's CDR3 is CASISGQRANYGYTF. The CDR3 nucleotides read TGTGCCAGCATATCGGGACAGCGAGCTAACTATGGCTACACCTTC.

This clonotype was observed a handful of times. V and J are TRBV18 and TRBJ2-6; D might be TRBD1 (5 bases). Germline CDR1 KGHSH, CDR2 LQKENI. Trimming shortened V by 4 bases and J by 3 bases, and 13 bases separated the two germline ends. This CDR3 region has 16 residues. The CDR3, as DNA: TGTGCCAGCTCACGGGAAAAGGGGCGTGGGGCCAACGTCCTGACTTTC. It translates to CASSREKGRGANVLTF.

This clonotype turned up a few times. V is TRBV20-1 and J is TRBJ2-5, with D possibly being TRBD1 or TRBD2 (6 bases each). The CDR3 spans 12 residues. Looked up from germline, CDR1 is DFQATT and CDR2 is SNEGSKA (reference sequence). V was shortened by 5 bases and J by 5 bases, with 12 bases between the two germline ends. The CDR3 region is CSARGGTETQYF. DNA for the CDR3: TGCAGTGCTCGAGGGGGGACGGAGACCCAGTACTTC.

This chain joins TRBV5-1 and TRBJ1-5; no definite D call. Germline-derived CDR1 and CDR2 are SGHRS and YFSETQ. Trimming pared 2 bases from V and 1 base from J, leaving 4 bases between. The CDR3 extends over 13 amino acids. The CDR3, as DNA: TGCGCCAGCAGCTTTAGCAGCAATCAGCCCCAGCATTTT. Residues: CASSFSSNQPQHF. Filled out from reference TRBV5-1 and TRBJ1-5, the complete variable domain reads KAGVTQTPRYLIKTRGQQVTLSCSPISGHRSVSWYQQTPGQGLQFLFEYFSETQRNKGNFPGRFSGRQFSNSRSEMNVSTLELGDSALYLCASSFSSNQPQHFGDGTRLSIL.

The V gene is TRBV28, the J gene TRBJ2-7; D unclear. Trimming cost V 6 bases and J 5 bases, with 11 bases left between them. CDR1 is MDHEN, CDR2 SYDVKM, per germline. CDR3 length: 12 residues. In DNA, the CDR3 is TGTGCCAGCAGAAGATGGACGGACGAGCAGTACTTC. This codes for CASRRWTDEQYF.

This clonotype came up a few times. The CDR3 region is CASSQVPSYEQYF. DNA for the CDR3: TGTGCCAGCAGCCAAGTTCCCTCCTACGAGCAGTACTTC. The chain has TRBV4-2 and TRBJ2-7; no clear D. V gave up 1 base and J gave up 0 bases, with 4 bases separating them. Germline-derived CDR1 and CDR2 are LGHNA and YNFKEQ. The CDR3 is 13 amino acids.

This clonotype was detected a few times. The rearrangement joins TRBV20-1 to TRBJ2-4; the D gene is possibly TRBD2 (6 bases). Germline V gene lookup returns CDR1 DFQATT and CDR2 SNEGSKA (reference sequence). This CDR3 is 13 amino acids long. V lost 6 bases to trimming and J lost 11 bases, with 20 bases between them. In DNA, the CDR3 is TGCAGTGCCCAGCCGGGAGCCCCGGTCGTTCAGTACTTC. Translated: CSAQPGAPVVQYF.

This clonotype was seen at least ten times. V gene TRBV6-1 combines with J gene TRBJ1-1; D possibly corresponds to TRBD1 (5 bases). Per the germline V gene, CDR1 is MNHNS and CDR2 is SASEGT. Trimming took 8 bases from V and 0 from J, leaving 13 bases between them. This CDR3 is 14 amino acids long. CDR3 residues: CASGRDLMNTEAFF. In nucleotides, the CDR3 is TGTGCCAGCGGACGGGACCTCATGAACACTGAAGCTTTCTTT.

This clonotype was seen more than once but under ten times. The chain has TRBV7-9 and TRBJ2-7, with D possibly matching TRBD2 (5 bases). CDR3 length: 16 amino acids. The ends were cut back, 3 bases at V and 0 bases at J, with 15 bases in the middle. CDR1 is SEHNR, CDR2 FQNEAQ, per germline (reference sequence). CDR3 DNA: TGTGCCAGCAGCTTTGCGATAGCGCGGAGCTCCTACGAGCAGTACTTC. It encodes CASSFAIARSSYEQYF. Looking up the rest from reference TRBV7-9 and TRBJ2-7 gives the full variable domain: DTGVSQNPRHKITKRGQNVTFRCDPISEHNRLYWYRQTLGQGPEFLTYFQNEAQLEKSRLLSDRFSAERPKGSFSTLEIQRTEQGDSAMYLCASSFAIARSSYEQYFGPGTRLTVT.